This entry lists 21 T cell receptor beta chains sequenced from one sample in a study of blood T cell repertoires in COVID-19. Assay used: immunoSEQ multiplex PCR; TCRdb lists only in-frame clones, some missing. Counted here are some 150,000 clones, over 75% occurring once; the ten biggest clones make up 0.55% to 0.75%. The specimen was peripheral blood. These receptors were obtained from a man aged 60 to 69 with COVID-19, enrolled during active disease.

Only a few counts were recorded for this clone. The rearrangement joins TRBV19 to TRBJ1-1; a weak D match, TRBD1 (6 bases). CDR3 length equals 14 residues. CDR1 is LNHDA and CDR2 is SQIVND in the germline V gene (reference sequence). V was clipped by 3 bases and J by 5 bases, with 13 bases between them. CDR3 region: CASSISGARTEAFF. The CDR3 bases are TGTGCCAGTAGTATCTCAGGGGCGAGGACTGAAGCTTTCTTT.

The chain uses TRBV27 and TRBJ1-1; weak D call: TRBD1 (6 bases). The CDR3 is 14 amino acids. The V end was cut by 0 bases, the J end by 9 bases, with 14 bases between. Germline values: CDR1 MNHEY, CDR2 SMNVEV (reference sequence). In DNA, the CDR3 is TGTGCCAGCAGTTTATCGGGCGGCCAGGGGAAAGCTTTCTTT. Its translation: CASSLSGGQGKAFF.

The chain has TRBV12-3 or TRBV12-4 and TRBJ1-2; maybe TRBD1 (6 bases). Trimming removed 5 bases at V and 2 bases at J, with 9 bases between. The CDR3 length is 13 residues. In DNA, the CDR3 is TGTGCCAGCAGTAGGCAGGGGAACTATGGCTACACCTTC. This codes for CASSRQGNYGYTF.

The rearrangement links TRBV5-6 to TRBJ2-7, with D possibly TRBD2 on 6 matching bases. Germline V gene sequence: CDR1 SGHDT, CDR2 YYEEEE. V lost 4 bases and J 0 bases, leaving 14 bases between the germline ends. This CDR3 is 15 amino acids long. CDR3 DNA: TGTGCCAGCAGCCGGCCGGGACTCGACTCCTACGAGCAGTACTTC. Protein sequence: CASSRPGLDSYEQYF.

The V and J genes are TRBV7-2 and TRBJ2-1; D is possibly TRBD2 (5 bases). Germline V gene sequence: CDR1 SGHTA, CDR2 FQGNSA. V was pared by 5 bases and J by 8 bases, with 10 bases between. CDR3 length: 12 amino acids. CDR3 bases: TGTGCCAGCAGCCCCGGGGTGGATGAGCAGTTCTTC. Its translation is CASSPGVDEQFF.

CDR3 sequence (DNA): TGTGCCAGCAGTTACCTTGGGACTTCTGCTTCCGATACGCAGTATTTT. Translation gives CASSYLGTSASDTQYF. The chain is built from TRBV6-5 and TRBJ2-3; possibly TRBD2 for D (6 bases). Trimming removed 2 bases at V and 6 bases at J, with 18 bases between. This CDR3 is built from 16 residues. CDR1 MNHEY and CDR2 SVGAGI come from the germline V gene.

The chain recombines TRBV19 with TRBJ1-6, with D perhaps matching TRBD1 (6 bases). The CDR3 consists of 14 residues. Germline CDR1 reads LNHDA; CDR2 reads SQIVND (reference sequence). The V end was cut by 6 bases, the J end by 8 bases, with 14 bases between. CDR3 loop: CASSRRGVDSPLHF. CDR3 nucleotide sequence: TGTGCCAGTAGCCGCAGGGGAGTTGATTCACCCCTCCACTTT.

The chain carries TRBV6-2 or TRBV6-3 and TRBJ2-3; 14 nucleotides match TRBD2. CDR3 size: 14 residues. Unmatched junction bases numbered 7, after V lost 6 bases and J lost 11 bases. CDR1 is MNHEY and CDR2 is SVGEGT in the germline V gene. This CDR3 reads CASSSGLAGEVQYF. The CDR3 region has the DNA TGTGCCAGCAGCTCGGGACTAGCGGGGGAGGTGCAGTATTTT.

The gene calls are TRBV5-1 and TRBJ2-3; TRBD2 agrees at 9 bases. V shed 1 base, J shed 2 bases, and the junction held 8 bases outside the gene matches. Germline V CDR1 and CDR2: SGHRS, YFSETQ. This CDR3 contains 17 residues. The CDR3 coding sequence is TGCGCCAGCAGCTTGATGATCCTAGCGGGGCACACAGATACGCAGTATTTT. Protein: CASSLMILAGHTDTQYF.

Concerning this clone itself: The same CDR3 can be traced to other DNA sequences in this sample. The chain carries TRBV7-3 and TRBJ1-1; the D is unclear. The germline gives CDR1 SGHTA, CDR2 FQGTGA. This CDR3 spans 13 amino acids. V was shortened by 2 bases and J by 0 bases, with 4 bases between the two germline ends. CDR3 amino acids: CASSLSVNTEAFF. CDR3 DNA: TGTGCCAGCAGCTTATCGGTGAACACTGAAGCTTTCTTT.

The J gene is TRBJ1-1, the V gene TRBV5-1, with 9 bases aligning to TRBD1. The germline V gene encodes CDR1 SGHRS and CDR2 YFSETQ. CDR3 length: 14 residues. V lost 4 bases and J lost 8; bases outside the gene matches: 9. As DNA, the CDR3 is TGCGCCAGCAGCCTGACAGGGGGGGTTAACGAAGCTTTCTTT. It encodes CASSLTGGVNEAFF.

For the CDR3, the DNA is TGCGCCAGCAGCCAAGCGTCCGGGACAGGGATTTCGGGTGGAAACACCATATATTTT. Translated: CASSQASGTGISGGNTIYF. V gene TRBV4-3 combines with J gene TRBJ1-3; TRBD1 aligns across 9 bases. CDR1 and CDR2 (germline): LGHNA, YSLEER. CDR3 size: 19 residues. Germline trimming cut 1 base from V and 3 bases from J; bases unmatched to any gene: 13.

The chain is built from TRBV29-1 and TRBJ1-1, with unresolved D. Germline V gives CDR1 SQVTM, CDR2 ANQGSEA. CDR3 length: 12 amino acids. With 4 bases removed from V and 4 bases from J, the gap between germline ends came to 10 bases. CDR3 residues: CSVGRGSTEAFF. The CDR3 region has the DNA TGCAGCGTTGGCCGAGGGAGCACTGAAGCTTTCTTT.

This clone showed up just a few times. The rearrangement links TRBV27 to TRBJ1-1; D is uncertain. Trimming left V 3 bases short and J 1 base short, with 6 bases between. The CDR3 sequence is 13 residues long. Germline CDR1 is MNHEY and CDR2 is SMNVEV (reference sequence). As DNA, the CDR3 is TGTGCCAGCAGTTTCCGACAGAACACTGAAGCTTTCTTT. Its translation: CASSFRQNTEAFF.

The table lists this clone with a count of one. This chain joins TRBV11-2 and TRBJ2-5; 11 positions match TRBD2. CDR3 length: 15 amino acids. The trim removed 3 bases at V and 5 bases at J, leaving 5 bases unmatched. CDR1 is SGHAT and CDR2 is FQNNGV in the germline V gene. CDR3 DNA sequence: TGTGCCAGCAGCTTTAGCGGGGGGGCTTGGGAGACCCAGTACTTC. Its protein product is CASSFSGGAWETQYF.

The V call is TRBV18, the J call TRBJ2-7; D is perhaps TRBD2 (7 bases). The germline CDR1 and CDR2 sequences are KGHSH and LQKENI. Trimming removed 5 bases from V and 7 bases from J, with 12 bases in between. The length of the CDR3 is 12 residues. CDR3 DNA sequence: TGTGCCAGCTCATTAGGGGGAGGGGAGCAGTACTTC. It translates to CASSLGGGEQYF.

The rearrangement links TRBV7-9 to TRBJ1-6; D is undetermined. CDR1 and CDR2 from the germline V gene are SEHNR and FQNEAQ (reference sequence). Between the trimmed V and J ends, which lost 2 bases and 7 bases, there was a span of 15 bases. The CDR3 consists of 16 residues. The CDR3 sequence is CASSLMGMTGNSPLHF. CDR3 nucleotides: TGTGCCAGCAGCTTAATGGGTATGACGGGGAATTCACCCCTCCACTTT.

The genes are TRBV9 and TRBJ2-1, with 14 bases matching TRBD2. V was clipped by 4 bases and J by 6 bases; unmatched bases: 6. The CDR3 extends over 16 amino acids. The germline V gene encodes CDR1 SGDLS and CDR2 YYNGEE. CDR3 sequence (DNA): TGTGCCAGCAGCAGATCCGGACTAGCGGGAGGCAATGAGCAGTTCTTC. It translates to CASSRSGLAGGNEQFF.

On this clone: Other DNA sequences in this sample translate to the same CDR3. The J gene is TRBJ2-1, the V gene TRBV18; 7 nucleotides line up with TRBD2. The CDR3 runs 14 residues. V lost 6 bases, J lost 1 base, and 3 bases stayed unmatched. Per germline, CDR1 KGHSH and CDR2 LQKENI. The CDR3: CASSGGSSYNEQFF. DNA of the CDR3: TGTGCCAGCTCTGGCGGGAGTTCCTACAATGAGCAGTTCTTC. Full variable domain (outside the CDR3, taken from reference TRBV18 and TRBJ2-1): NAGVMQNPRHLVRRRGQEARLRCSPMKGHSHVYWYRQLPEEGLKFMVYLQKENIIDESGMPKERFSAEFPKEGPSILRIQQVVRGDSAAYFCASSGGSSYNEQFFGPGTRLTVL.

In this sample, this clone turned up a few times. The chain employs TRBV6-1 and TRBJ1-1; D gene ambiguous. This CDR3 has 12 amino acids. The germline V and J ends were trimmed by 2 bases and 10 bases, with 11 bases remaining between them. CDR1 is MNHNS, CDR2 SASEGT, per germline. CDR3 nucleotide sequence: TGTGCCAGCAGTGAAAGTGCAGAACGAGCTTTCTTT. Translated, it gives CASSESAERAFF.

The chain joins TRBV24-1 to TRBJ1-5; possibly TRBD1 for D (6 bases). Germline V gene data show CDR1 as KGHDR and CDR2 as SFDVKD. The CDR3 consists of 16 residues. V gave up 3 bases and J gave up 2 bases, with 13 bases separating them. CDR3 in amino acids: CATSDPQGSGNQPQHF. CDR3 bases: TGTGCCACCAGTGATCCTCAGGGGTCTGGCAATCAGCCCCAGCATTTT.